A single sample gave rise to the 30 T cell receptor beta chains below, sequenced in a study of shared clonotypes between healthy human individuals. Naive CD8 cells lacked CD45RO and underwent positive selection for CCR7, leaving out terminally differentiated effector memory CD45RA+ cells. The protocol was immunoSEQ multiplex PCR, while the TCRdb copy is restricted to in-frame clones and leaves out a portion. Of millions of clones listed, over 85% are singletons. Sequenced material: naive CD8+ T cells sorted from blood. These TCRs come from a young man in good health.

This chain links TRBV2 with TRBJ1-6, with D unclear. Between the trimmed V and J ends, which lost 6 bases and 8 bases, there was a span of 17 bases. The CDR3 runs 15 residues. Germline V gene data show CDR1 as SNHLY and CDR2 as FYNNEI. In nucleotides, the CDR3 is TGTGCCAGCAGAGGAGGGCCCGGGAGCGATTCACCCCTCCACTTT. Encoded protein: CASRGGPGSDSPLHF.

This clone showed up just once. The chain links TRBV4-3 to TRBJ2-7, with TRBD2 matching 13 bases. Germline values: CDR1 LGHNA, CDR2 YSLEER. This CDR3 is 17 amino acids long. J gave up 3 bases and V 0 bases, and 5 bases lay outside the gene matches. CDR3: CASSQDWTSGSIYEQYF. The CDR3 region has the DNA TGCGCCAGCAGCCAAGATTGGACTAGCGGGAGTATCTACGAGCAGTACTTC.

The V gene is TRBV7-9, the J gene TRBJ1-4, with D perhaps matching TRBD1 (5 bases). This CDR3 is 14 amino acids long. Germline V gene lookup returns CDR1 SEHNR and CDR2 FQNEAQ (reference sequence). V lost 7 bases, J lost 1 base, and 10 bases lay in between. CDR3 in DNA: TGTGCCAGCACCGCAGGGATAACTAATGAAAAACTGTTTTTT. Amino acid sequence: CASTAGITNEKLFF.

This clone is a singleton in its sample. The rearrangement links TRBV7-2 to TRBJ2-7; 7 bases are shared with TRBD2. The CDR3 length is 16 residues. V shed 7 bases and J 4 bases; nucleotides not matched to a gene: 16. Germline V gene sequence: CDR1 SGHTA, CDR2 FQGNSA. The CDR3 bases are TGTGCCAGCACCCATGGACGGGAGGACTCCACTTACGAGCAGTACTTC. The encoded protein is CASTHGREDSTYEQYF.

The V call is TRBV14, the J call TRBJ2-3; D call uncertain. The CDR3 loop spans 15 amino acids. Germline loops: CDR1 SGHDN, CDR2 FVKESK. V lost 0 bases, J lost 0 bases, and 7 bases lay in between. The CDR3 DNA reads as TGTGCCAGCAGCCAAGAGGTCGGCAGCACAGATACGCAGTATTTT. Amino acid sequence: CASSQEVGSTDTQYF.

This rearrangement joins TRBV9 to TRBJ2-3; TRBD2 is a possible D gene (6 bases). Germline-derived CDR1 and CDR2 are SGDLS and YYNGEE. Between the trimmed V and J ends, which lost 0 bases and 3 bases, there was a span of 11 bases. This CDR3 spans 15 amino acids. CDR3 region: CASSVEELATDTQYF. The CDR3 DNA sequence: TGTGCCAGCAGCGTAGAGGAACTAGCAACAGATACGCAGTATTTT.

The J gene is TRBJ1-3, the V gene TRBV19; 9 nucleotides line up with TRBD1. The V gene end was trimmed by 6 bases and the J gene end by 0 bases; junction bases not matched to a gene: 3. CDR3 length equals 15 residues. Germline CDR1 reads LNHDA; CDR2 reads SQIVND (reference sequence). Here the CDR3 DNA reads TGTGCCAGTAGCCCGGGACAGGGCTCTGGAAACACCATATATTTT. Translating gives CASSPGQGSGNTIYF.

This chain uses TRBV5-8 with TRBJ1-4, with a weak D call TRBD1 (5 bases). The CDR3 spans 16 residues. Germline V CDR1 and CDR2: SGHTS, YDEGEE. With 1 base removed from V and 7 bases from J, the gap between germline ends came to 17 bases. The CDR3 nucleotides read TGTGCCAGCAGCTTGTTAACCCCACAGGCCGTTGAAAAACTGTTTTTT. Amino acids: CASSLLTPQAVEKLFF.

This sequence joins TRBV6-4 and TRBJ1-1; D is ambiguous. The germline V and J ends were trimmed by 3 bases and 6 bases, with 20 bases remaining between them. CDR1 is MRHNA, CDR2 SNTAGT, per germline. This CDR3 comprises 16 residues. This CDR3 is CASSDLAGPGSAEAFF. CDR3 sequence (DNA): TGTGCCAGCAGTGATTTAGCGGGCCCCGGCTCAGCTGAAGCTTTCTTT.

The chain has TRBV6-5 and TRBJ2-3; 9 bases fit TRBD2. This CDR3 spans 16 amino acids. Germline loops: CDR1 MNHEY, CDR2 SVGAGI. V dropped 2 bases and J dropped 0; count of bases not matched to a gene: 3. DNA of the CDR3: TGTGCCAGCAGTTACCATAGCGGGGGCAGCACAGATACGCAGTATTTT. As protein: CASSYHSGGSTDTQYF.

The chain has TRBV5-6 and TRBJ2-5; 8 positions agree with TRBD2. Trimming took 5 bases from V and 3 from J; bases not matched to a gene: 6. The CDR3 runs to 14 residues. Looked up from germline, CDR1 is SGHDT and CDR2 is YYEEEE. The CDR3: CASSFLGGEETQYF. The DNA for the CDR3 is TGTGCCAGCAGTTTTCTCGGGGGGGAAGAGACCCAGTACTTC.

The chain recombines TRBV27 with TRBJ1-2, with a possible D match to TRBD1 (5 bases). V shed 5 bases and J shed 4 bases, with 11 bases lying between them. This CDR3 is built from 13 residues. Germline V gene lookup returns CDR1 MNHEY and CDR2 SMNVEV (reference sequence). CDR3 sequence: CASSHGGTYGYTF. CDR3 nucleotide sequence: TGTGCCAGCAGTCACGGGGGTACCTATGGCTACACCTTC.

The chain recombines TRBV12-5 with TRBJ1-1, with D possibly being TRBD1 (5 bases). Trimming left V 5 bases short and J 8 bases short, with 12 bases between. The CDR3 is 12 residues long. Looked up from germline, CDR1 is LGHNT and CDR2 is FRNRAP. The CDR3, as DNA: TGTGCTAGTGGTCCATCGGGGGGGGAAGCTTTCTTT. This encodes CASGPSGGEAFF.

A word on this clone: In the same sample, other DNA sequences code for this CDR3. The CDR3 DNA follows: TGCGCCAGCAGCTTCGAGGGCTACGAGCAGTACTTC. Translation: CASSFEGYEQYF. The genes are TRBV5-1 and TRBJ2-7, with a tentative D call TRBD2 (5 bases). Germline V gives CDR1 SGHRS, CDR2 YFSETQ. The CDR3 has 12 amino acids. Trimming cost V 2 bases and J 3 bases, with 6 bases left between them.

The rearrangement joins TRBV5-6 to TRBJ2-7; 7 positions agree with TRBD2. The germline CDR1 and CDR2 sequences are SGHDT and YYEEEE. Germline trimming cut 0 bases from V and 3 bases from J; bases unmatched to any gene: 3. CDR3 length equals 14 residues. CDR3 coding DNA: TGTGCCAGCAGCTTGGCGCCTAGCGGCTACGAGCAGTACTTC. This gives the protein CASSLAPSGYEQYF.

The chain uses TRBV18 and TRBJ1-3; D remains unclear. The germline V gene has CDR1 KGHSH and CDR2 LQKENI. Between the trimmed V and J ends, which lost 6 bases and 1 base, there was a span of 16 bases. The length of the CDR3 is 16 residues. CDR3 region: CASSSKDGISGNTIYF. DNA of the CDR3: TGTGCCAGCTCCTCAAAAGACGGAATTTCTGGAAACACCATATATTTT.

This clone appeared once. The DNA of the CDR3 is TGTGCCAGCAGCCCTCAGGGGGACGAGGGCAATCAGCCCCAGCATTTT. Its translation: CASSPQGDEGNQPQHF. This chain joins TRBV7-8 and TRBJ1-5; 7 positions match TRBD1. The ends lost 5 bases at V and 2 bases at J; junction bases unmatched: 9. The germline V gene has CDR1 SGHVS and CDR2 FQNEAQ. The CDR3 covers 16 residues.

The V gene is TRBV7-2, the J gene TRBJ2-2; maybe TRBD1 (5 bases). CDR3 length: 12 amino acids. V dropped 10 bases and J dropped 6 bases, with 12 bases sitting between them. CDR1 is SGHTA and CDR2 is FQGNSA in the germline V gene. The DNA for the CDR3 is TGTGCCAAACTGGGGCGGTCCGGGGAGCTGTTTTTT. It encodes CAKLGRSGELFF.

This clone was detected only once. The V call is TRBV10-2, the J call TRBJ1-3; unclear D gene. This CDR3 is built from 15 residues. The V gene's germline CDR1 is WSHSY and CDR2 SAAADI. V lost 7 bases and J lost 0, with 13 bases in between. CDR3 sequence: CASTTSGLSGNTIYF. The CDR3 nucleotides are TGCGCCAGCACCACTAGTGGGCTCTCTGGAAACACCATATATTTT.

J is TRBJ2-2 and V is TRBV30; 7 bases are shared with TRBD2. Trimming removed 4 bases from V and 4 bases from J; junction bases left unmatched: 9. Germline CDR1 reads GTSNPN; CDR2 reads SVGIG (reference sequence). The CDR3 covers 15 residues. CDR3 loop: CAWTLAAVGTGELFF. The CDR3 DNA sequence: TGTGCCTGGACCCTAGCGGCAGTTGGCACCGGGGAGCTGTTTTTT. The full variable domain, completed using reference TRBV30 and TRBJ2-2, is SQTIHQWPATLVQPVGSPLSLECTVEGTSNPNLYWYRQAAGRGLQLLFYSVGIGQISSEVPQNLSASRPQDRQFILSSKKLLLSDSGFYLCAWTLAAVGTGELFFGEGSRLTVL.

The chain joins TRBV11-2 to TRBJ2-7; D unresolved. This CDR3 is built from 14 residues. V was shortened by 5 bases and J by 2 bases, with 13 bases between the two germline ends. CDR1 and CDR2 (germline): SGHAT, FQNNGV. The CDR3 DNA is TGTGCCAGCAGCGCCCCCTCGGCGCCCTACGAGCAGTACTTC. Its protein is CASSAPSAPYEQYF. Using reference TRBV11-2 and TRBJ2-7 for the parts outside the CDR3, the full variable domain is EAGVAQSPRYKIIEKRQSVAFWCNPISGHATLYWYQQILGQGPKLLIQFQNNGVVDDSQLPKDRFSAERLKGVDSTLKIQPAKLEDSAVYLCASSAPSAPYEQYFGPGTRLTVT.

This chain connects TRBV9 to TRBJ2-2, with 7 positions matching TRBD2. Germline-derived CDR1 and CDR2 are SGDLS and YYNGEE. V was clipped by 4 bases and J by 6 bases; unmatched bases: 9. This CDR3 has 15 amino acids. The CDR3 protein is CASSPGGGVAGELFF. The DNA for the CDR3 is TGTGCCAGCAGCCCCGGGGGAGGGGTAGCCGGGGAGCTGTTTTTT.

V is TRBV16 and J is TRBJ2-4; D perhaps matches TRBD2 (6 bases). Per the germline V gene, CDR1 is KGHSY and CDR2 is FQNENV. With 1 base removed from V and 8 bases from J, the gap between germline ends came to 15 bases. The length of the CDR3 is 15 residues. In DNA, the CDR3 is TGTGCCAGCAGCCAATTGGGGGGACTCGTGGACATTCAGTACTTC. This sequence encodes CASSQLGGLVDIQYF.

The V gene is TRBV5-6, the J gene TRBJ2-3, with a tentative D call TRBD2 (6 bases). Germline loops: CDR1 SGHDT, CDR2 YYEEEE. V gave up 2 bases and J gave up 2 bases, with 15 bases separating them. CDR3 length: 16 residues. CDR3 amino acids: CASSFLDAGYTDTQYF. The CDR3 DNA is TGTGCCAGCAGCTTCCTGGATGCGGGGTACACAGATACGCAGTATTTT. Filled out from reference TRBV5-6 and TRBJ2-3, the complete variable domain reads DAGVTQSPTHLIKTRGQQVTLRCSPKSGHDTVSWYQQALGQGPQFIFQYYEEEERQRGNFPDRFSGHQFPNYSSELNVNALLLGDSALYLCASSFLDAGYTDTQYFGPGTRLTVL.

The rearrangement joins TRBV6-5 to TRBJ1-1, with D unclear. Deletions cut 10 bases from V and 8 bases from J, with 20 bases between. The CDR3 runs to 13 residues. Germline values: CDR1 MNHEY, CDR2 SVGAGI. CDR3 region: CATAVPMGGEAFF. CDR3 bases: TGTGCCACGGCGGTACCAATGGGTGGAGAAGCTTTCTTT.

The genes are TRBV7-9 and TRBJ1-5; TRBD1 might be the D (6 bases). Germline V gives CDR1 SEHNR, CDR2 FQNEAQ (reference sequence). This CDR3 comprises 17 residues. The ends were cut back, 1 base at V and 0 bases at J, with 13 bases in the middle. CDR3: CASSLGQDFNSNQPQHF. DNA of the CDR3: TGTGCCAGCAGCTTAGGACAGGACTTTAATAGCAATCAGCCCCAGCATTTT.

In this sample, this clone turned up once. The V call is TRBV6-1, the J call TRBJ2-7, with 8 bases matching TRBD1. This CDR3 contains 14 residues. Germline trimming cut 5 bases from V and 4 bases from J; bases unmatched to any gene: 7. Germline lookup yields CDR1 MNHNS and CDR2 SASEGT. The CDR3 is CASSSGGAEYEQYF. The CDR3 bases are TGTGCCAGCAGTTCAGGGGGCGCGGAGTACGAGCAGTACTTC.

V and J are TRBV4-3 and TRBJ2-1; D not certain. CDR3 size: 13 residues. In germline, CDR1 is LGHNA, CDR2 YSLEER. V was shortened by 0 bases and J by 2 bases, with 2 bases between the two germline ends. In nucleotides, the CDR3 is TGCGCCAGCAGCCAAGACCCCTACAATGAGCAGTTCTTC. It codes for CASSQDPYNEQFF.

Note on this clone: This sample includes further DNA sequences coding for the same CDR3. The rearrangement uses TRBV19 and TRBJ2-7; 9 bases align to TRBD1. The V gene end was trimmed by 8 bases and the J gene end by 4 bases; junction bases not matched to a gene: 6. The CDR3 loop spans 13 amino acids. Looked up from germline, CDR1 is LNHDA and CDR2 is SQIVND (reference sequence). CDR3 sequence: CASRQGGSYEQYF. The DNA of the CDR3 is TGTGCCAGTCGACAGGGGGGATCTTACGAGCAGTACTTC.

The chain carries TRBV29-1 and TRBJ2-7; D is uncertain. V gave up 4 bases and J gave up 0 bases, with 10 bases separating them. The V gene's germline CDR1 is SQVTM and CDR2 ANQGSEA. The CDR3 covers 13 residues. Written as DNA, the CDR3 is TGCAGCGTTGTCCTCCTAAGCTCCTACGAGCAGTACTTC. Protein: CSVVLLSSYEQYF.